These 5 T cell receptor beta chains originate from one sample sequenced in a study of cytomegalovirus exposure and HLA in healthy donors. The PCR made use of 60 Vbeta and 13 Jbeta primers. TCRdb keeps only in-frame clones here, not all; method: immunoSEQ multiplex PCR. The sample shows about 170,000 clones, roughly 67% of them seen only once. The sequencing sample was made of PBMCs. The receptors here all came from a woman in her late teens or twenties in good health and CMV-seropositive.

The rearrangement links TRBV28 to TRBJ2-7; D gene uncertain. The CDR3 spans 14 residues. V gave up 5 bases and J gave up 3 bases, with 14 bases separating them. The germline CDR1 and CDR2 sequences are MDHEN and SYDVKM. This chain's CDR3 is CASSPLGNFYEQYF. DNA for the CDR3: TGTGCCAGCAGTCCTCTAGGCAACTTCTACGAGCAGTACTTC.

This chain joins TRBV7-9 and TRBJ2-7; 9 bases are shared with TRBD1. V was clipped by 6 bases and J by 4 bases; unmatched bases: 7. The CDR3 length is 14 residues. In germline, CDR1 is SEHNR, CDR2 FQNEAQ (reference sequence). The CDR3 DNA reads as TGTGCCAGCAGTCTGGGACAGGGAGAGTACGAGCAGTACTTC. This gives the protein CASSLGQGEYEQYF. The full variable domain, in which reference TRBV7-9 and TRBJ2-7 provide the parts outside the CDR3, is DTGVSQNPRHKITKRGQNVTFRCDPISEHNRLYWYRQTLGQGPEFLTYFQNEAQLEKSRLLSDRFSAERPKGSFSTLEIQRTEQGDSAMYLCASSLGQGEYEQYFGPGTRLTVT.

V and J are TRBV27 and TRBJ2-7; 12 positions agree with TRBD2. Germline assignment: CDR1 MNHEY and CDR2 SMNVEV (reference sequence). This CDR3 has 15 amino acids. V shed 5 bases, J shed 6 bases, and the junction held 8 bases outside the gene matches. The CDR3 spells CASSATSGGLSEQYF. CDR3 in DNA: TGTGCCAGCAGTGCCACTAGCGGGGGGTTATCCGAGCAGTACTTC.

The chain uses TRBV10-3 and TRBJ2-4; the match to TRBD2 covers 8 bases. J lost 3 bases, V lost 5 bases, and 3 bases had no gene match. Germline V gene sequence: CDR1 ENHRY, CDR2 SYGVKD. The CDR3 is 14 residues long. The CDR3 protein is CAISRGGVKNIQYF. In nucleotides, the CDR3 is TGTGCCATCAGTCGGGGGGGAGTCAAAAACATTCAGTACTTC.

This chain connects TRBV7-2 to TRBJ2-3; 13 bases line up with TRBD2. V lost 5 bases to trimming and J lost 4 bases; unmatched junction nucleotides: 12. The CDR3 has 18 residues. Per the germline V gene, CDR1 is SGHTA and CDR2 is FQGNSA. For the CDR3, the DNA is TGTGCCAGCAGCCAGACTAGCGGGGGGCAGGTTTTCGCAGATACGCAGTATTTT. This gives the protein CASSQTSGGQVFADTQYF.